A selection of T cell receptor beta chains follows, all from one sample in a study of response to subunit inactivated influenza vaccine. Each CDR3 protein is one row after TCRdb ran MiXCR on the RT-PCR reads. The sample lists about 160,000 distinct CDR3 sequences; roughly 11% were seen once. The material sequenced was non-naive T cells sorted from PBMCs, taken more than 35 days after vaccination. Receptors were obtained from a man between 50 and 59 years old who received an inactivated influenza vaccine. CDR3s include the opening cysteine and the closing phenylalanine or tryptophan. D genes are given only for firm matches. Size values are once, few and many counts, or a class for expanded clones, and some rows have none.

v_gene,d_gene,abundance,j_gene,len,CDR3aa
TRBV20-1,TRBD1,.,TRBJ2-7,15,CSVSSLDRGPYEQYF
TRBV12-2,.,once,TRBJ2-7,16,CASRLPKRDKTYEQYF
TRBV29-1,.,many,TRBJ2-1,16,CSVEDLRRGNYNEQFF
TRBV11-2,.,few,TRBJ2-5,15,CASSDSRGSQETQYF
TRBV29-1,.,many,TRBJ2-3,13,CSVSQGQTDTQYF
TRBV4-3,.,many,TRBJ1-2,14,CASSQDRGPGGYTF
TRBV12-3/TRBV12-4,.,many,TRBJ2-5,14,CASSLKALGGPQYF
TRBV20-1,.,few,TRBJ1-6,14,CSANPTVRNSPLHF
TRBV18,.,.,TRBJ2-7,14,CASSPIQTAYEQYF
TRBV3-1,.,.,TRBJ1-5,16,CASSQDPPGRGRPQHF